In its sample, the clone carrying this TCR beta chain was seen a few times. This may stem from a read error, because a much larger clone lies one nucleotide away. The sample comes from a study of shared clonotypes between healthy human individuals. TCRdb's copy holds only in-frame clones and misses some; the assay was immunoSEQ multiplex PCR. The top ten hold around 11% of the sample, which has some 450,000 clones, 77% seen once. The germline V and J ends were trimmed by 5 bases and 10 bases, with 27 bases remaining between them. This CDR3 is 16 amino acids long. CDR1 SGHTA and CDR2 FQGNSA come from the germline V gene.

The chain couples TRBV7-2 to TRBJ2-7; D perhaps matches TRBD2 (5 bases). The receptor was isolated from a woman aged 40 to 55 in good health. Some clones in this sample may be carry-over from other donors' samples. Sequencing was carried out using PBMCs. In nucleotides, the CDR3 is TGTGCCAGCAGCCCCAGGCCACTAGTTTCGAGACCTGAACAGTACTTC. Residues: CASSPRPLVSRPEQYF.